This T cell receptor beta chain came from a study of blood T cells in healthy people across ages. Study-wide findings and caveats: In these data, TCR beta diversity tracked strongly with naive T cell percentage. Versus aged donors, long-lived donors had higher diversity and more naive CD4+ cells. Significant beta diversity loss was already apparent by age about 42, declining roughly linearly.

Peripheral blood was drawn, 7.5 to 10 milliliters per donor. As for this clonotype: What it binds is not known.

Germline loops: CDR1 SGHKS, CDR2 YYEKEE (reference sequence). This CDR3 region has 16 residues. The use of a sample-barcoded 5' primer and a J-beta primer mix characterized a second PCR of about 6 to 12 cycles. TCRdb redid the calling of the 5' RACE reads with MiXCR, one entry per CDR3 protein. The table lists about 1.1 million distinct CDR3 sequences, 35% to 40% of them singletons. The chain recombines TRBV5-5 with TRBJ2-5; D gene unclear. The J call may be mistaken, given a closer DNA end match to TRBJ2-1. This clonotype originated in a man between 18 and 35 years old in good health. Sequenced sample: blood. The CDR3 protein is CASSPRWIQDQETQFF. The CDR3 DNA reads TGTGCCAGCAGCCCACGGTGGATCCAGGACCAAGAGACCCAGTTCTTC.